The entry below gives a single TCR beta chain sequence along with its context. Its antigen is as yet unknown. There are 12 residues in the CDR3. Germline CDR1 reads LGHDT; CDR2 reads YNNKEL (reference sequence). Between the trimmed V and J ends, which lost 2 bases and 5 bases, there was a span of 4 bases. This sample stems from a study of early T cells in non-severe SARS-CoV-2 infection. Notes on the study in general: The matching step, a VDJdb search, favored anti-spike CD8 responses and missed private and CD4 specificities.

Individual cDNA molecules carried attached unique molecular identifiers. Each CDR3 protein is one row after TCRdb ran MiXCR on the 5' RACE reads. The table records 90,000 to 120,000 distinct CDR3 sequences, 11% of them present only once. The chain has TRBV3-1 and TRBJ1-5; no reliable D call. The clonotype comes from an adult who was a healthcare worker with PCR-confirmed SARS-CoV-2 infection or an uninfected control (not recorded which). Source material: whole blood. For the CDR3, the DNA is TGTGCCAGCAGCCAAAACCATCAGCCCCAGCATTTT. It is translated as CASSQNHQPQHF.